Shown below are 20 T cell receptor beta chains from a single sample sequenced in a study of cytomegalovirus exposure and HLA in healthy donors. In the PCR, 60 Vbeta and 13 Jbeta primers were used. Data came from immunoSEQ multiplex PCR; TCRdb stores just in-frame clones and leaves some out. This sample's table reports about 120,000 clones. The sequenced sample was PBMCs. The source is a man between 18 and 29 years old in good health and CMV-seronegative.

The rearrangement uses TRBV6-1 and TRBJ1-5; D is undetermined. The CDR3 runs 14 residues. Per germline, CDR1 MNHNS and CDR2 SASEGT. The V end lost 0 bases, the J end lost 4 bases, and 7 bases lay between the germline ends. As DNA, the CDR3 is TGTGCCAGCAGTGAAGCGTCCCAAAATCAGCCCCAGCATTTT. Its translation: CASSEASQNQPQHF.

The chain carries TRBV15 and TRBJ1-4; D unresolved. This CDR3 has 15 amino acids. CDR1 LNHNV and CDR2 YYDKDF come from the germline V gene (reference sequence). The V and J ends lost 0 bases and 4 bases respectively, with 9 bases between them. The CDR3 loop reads CATSRDYGVNEKLFF. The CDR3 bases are TGTGCCACCAGCAGAGATTACGGTGTTAATGAAAAACTGTTTTTT. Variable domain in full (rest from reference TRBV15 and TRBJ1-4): DAMVIQNPRYQVTQFGKPVTLSCSQTLNHNVMYWYQQKSSQAPKLLFHYYDKDFNNEADTPDNFQSRRPNTSFCFLDIRSPGLGDTAMYLCATSRDYGVNEKLFFGSGTQLSVL.

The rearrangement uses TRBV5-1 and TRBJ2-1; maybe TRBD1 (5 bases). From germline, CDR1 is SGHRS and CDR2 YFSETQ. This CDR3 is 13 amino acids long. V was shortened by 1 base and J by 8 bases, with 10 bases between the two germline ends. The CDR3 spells CASSLRQGYEQFF. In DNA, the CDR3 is TGCGCCAGCAGCTTGCGGCAGGGCTATGAGCAGTTCTTC.

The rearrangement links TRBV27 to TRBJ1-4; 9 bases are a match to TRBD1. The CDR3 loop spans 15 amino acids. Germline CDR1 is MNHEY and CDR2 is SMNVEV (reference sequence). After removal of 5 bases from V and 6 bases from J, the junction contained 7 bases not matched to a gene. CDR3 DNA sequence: TGTGCCAGCAGTCCCCGGGACAGGGTAGATGAAAAACTGTTTTTT. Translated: CASSPRDRVDEKLFF.

CDR3 residues: CASSPLQSSGRRNRNEQYF. The CDR3 region has the DNA TGCGCCAGCAGCCCGTTACAGTCTAGCGGGAGGCGAAATCGGAACGAGCAGTACTTC. V gene TRBV5-1 combines with J gene TRBJ2-7; 11 nucleotides align to TRBD2. The ends lost 4 bases at V and 5 bases at J; junction bases unmatched: 20. This CDR3 spans 19 amino acids. Per germline, CDR1 SGHRS and CDR2 YFSETQ.

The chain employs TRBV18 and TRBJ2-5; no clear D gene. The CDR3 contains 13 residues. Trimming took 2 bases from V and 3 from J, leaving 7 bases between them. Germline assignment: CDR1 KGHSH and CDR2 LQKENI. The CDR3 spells CASSPWQKETQYF. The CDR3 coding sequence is TGTGCCAGCTCACCATGGCAGAAAGAGACCCAGTACTTC.

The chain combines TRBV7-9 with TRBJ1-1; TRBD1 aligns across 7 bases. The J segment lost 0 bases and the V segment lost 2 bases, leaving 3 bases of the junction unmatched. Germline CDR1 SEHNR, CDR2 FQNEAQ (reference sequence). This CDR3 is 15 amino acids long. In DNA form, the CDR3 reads TGTGCCAGCAGCTTACCGGGACAGATGAACACTGAAGCTTTCTTT. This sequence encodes CASSLPGQMNTEAFF.

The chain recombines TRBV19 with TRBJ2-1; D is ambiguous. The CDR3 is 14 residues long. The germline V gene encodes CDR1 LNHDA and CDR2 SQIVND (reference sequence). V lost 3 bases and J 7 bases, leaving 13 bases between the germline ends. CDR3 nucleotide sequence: TGTGCCAGTAGTATCTCTCCGTCCTCGAATGAGCAGTTCTTC. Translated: CASSISPSSNEQFF.

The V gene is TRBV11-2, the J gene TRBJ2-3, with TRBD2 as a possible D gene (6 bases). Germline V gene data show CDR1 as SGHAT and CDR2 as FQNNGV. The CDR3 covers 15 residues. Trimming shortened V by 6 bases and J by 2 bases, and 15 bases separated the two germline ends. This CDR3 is CASRKAAGFTDTQYF. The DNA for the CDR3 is TGTGCCAGCAGAAAGGCGGCGGGGTTCACAGATACGCAGTATTTT. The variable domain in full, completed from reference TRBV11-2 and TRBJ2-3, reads EAGVAQSPRYKIIEKRQSVAFWCNPISGHATLYWYQQILGQGPKLLIQFQNNGVVDDSQLPKDRFSAERLKGVDSTLKIQPAKLEDSAVYLCASRKAAGFTDTQYFGPGTRLTVL.

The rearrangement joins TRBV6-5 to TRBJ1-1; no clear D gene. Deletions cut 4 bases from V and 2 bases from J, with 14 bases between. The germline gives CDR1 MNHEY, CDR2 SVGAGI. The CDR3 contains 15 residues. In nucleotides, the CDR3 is TGTGCCAGCAGTTCCTCGCCCACGGTCAACACTGAAGCTTTCTTT. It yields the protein CASSSSPTVNTEAFF.

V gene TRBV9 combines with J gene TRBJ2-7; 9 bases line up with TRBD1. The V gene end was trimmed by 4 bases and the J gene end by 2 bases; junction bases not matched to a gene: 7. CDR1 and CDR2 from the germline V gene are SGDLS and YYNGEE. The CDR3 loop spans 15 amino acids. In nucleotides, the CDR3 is TGTGCCAGCAGCCCGCGGACAGGGGAACCCTACGAGCAGTACTTC. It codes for CASSPRTGEPYEQYF.

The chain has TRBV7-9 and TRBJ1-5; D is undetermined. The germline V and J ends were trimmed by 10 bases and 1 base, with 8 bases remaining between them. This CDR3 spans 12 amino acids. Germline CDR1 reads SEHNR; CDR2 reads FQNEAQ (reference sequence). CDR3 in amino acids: CATGGSNQPQHF. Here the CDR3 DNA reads TGTGCCACAGGAGGAAGCAATCAGCCCCAGCATTTT.

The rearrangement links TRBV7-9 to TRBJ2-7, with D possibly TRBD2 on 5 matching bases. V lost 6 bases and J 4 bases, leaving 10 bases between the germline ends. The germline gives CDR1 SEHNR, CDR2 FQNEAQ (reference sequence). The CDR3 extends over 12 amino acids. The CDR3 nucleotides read TGTGCCAGCAGTCCGGACTGGTACGAGCAGTACTTC. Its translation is CASSPDWYEQYF.

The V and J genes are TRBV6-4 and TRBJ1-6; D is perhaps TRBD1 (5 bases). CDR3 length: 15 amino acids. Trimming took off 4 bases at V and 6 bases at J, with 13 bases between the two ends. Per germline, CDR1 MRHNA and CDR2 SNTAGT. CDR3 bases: TGTGCCAGCAGTGCCCTAGACAGCGCTAATTCACCCCTCCACTTT. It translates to CASSALDSANSPLHF.

CDR3 protein: CASSTTSGSTDTQYF. The CDR3 nucleotides are TGTGCCAGTAGCACGACTAGCGGGAGCACAGATACGCAGTATTTT. This rearrangement joins TRBV19 to TRBJ2-3; 10 bases match TRBD2. Germline V gene sequence: CDR1 LNHDA, CDR2 SQIVND (reference sequence). The CDR3 length is 15 residues. The junction had 3 bases not matched to a gene; V was cut back by 6 bases and J by 0 bases.

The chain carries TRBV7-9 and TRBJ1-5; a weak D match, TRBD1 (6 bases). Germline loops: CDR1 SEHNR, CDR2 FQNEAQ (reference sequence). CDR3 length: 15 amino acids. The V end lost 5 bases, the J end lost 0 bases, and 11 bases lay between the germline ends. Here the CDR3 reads CASSDTGISNQPQHF. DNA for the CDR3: TGTGCCAGCAGCGACACAGGGATTAGCAATCAGCCCCAGCATTTT.

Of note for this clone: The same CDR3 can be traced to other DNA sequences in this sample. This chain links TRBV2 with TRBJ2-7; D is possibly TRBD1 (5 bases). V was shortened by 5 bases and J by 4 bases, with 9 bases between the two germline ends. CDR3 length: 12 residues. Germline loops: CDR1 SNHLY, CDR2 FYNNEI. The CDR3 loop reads CASSSQGYEQYF. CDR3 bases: TGTGCCAGCAGTTCGCAGGGTTACGAGCAGTACTTC. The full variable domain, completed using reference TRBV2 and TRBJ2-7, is EPEVTQTPSHQVTQMGQEVILRCVPISNHLYFYWYRQILGQKVEFLVSFYNNEISEKSEIFDDQFSVERPDGSNFTLKIRSTKLEDSAMYFCASSSQGYEQYFGPGTRLTVT.

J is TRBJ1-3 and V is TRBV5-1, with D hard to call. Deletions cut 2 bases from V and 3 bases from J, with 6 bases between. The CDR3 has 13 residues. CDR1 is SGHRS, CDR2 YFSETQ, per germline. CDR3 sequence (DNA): TGCGCCAGCAGCTTCAAGAGTGGAAACACCATATATTTT. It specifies CASSFKSGNTIYF.

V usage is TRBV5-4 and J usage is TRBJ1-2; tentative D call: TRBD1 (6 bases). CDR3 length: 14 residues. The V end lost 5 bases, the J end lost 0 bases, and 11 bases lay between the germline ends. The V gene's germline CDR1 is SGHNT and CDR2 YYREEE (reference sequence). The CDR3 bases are TGTGCCAGCAGAAAACAGGGAACTAACTATGGCTACACCTTC. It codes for CASRKQGTNYGYTF.

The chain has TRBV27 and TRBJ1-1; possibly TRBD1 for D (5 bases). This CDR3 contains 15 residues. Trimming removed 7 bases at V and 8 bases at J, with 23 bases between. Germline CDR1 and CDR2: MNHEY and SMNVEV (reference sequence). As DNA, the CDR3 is TGTGCCAGCAACCCCCAGTGGGGGGTTCGAGGAGAAGCTTTCTTT. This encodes CASNPQWGVRGEAFF.